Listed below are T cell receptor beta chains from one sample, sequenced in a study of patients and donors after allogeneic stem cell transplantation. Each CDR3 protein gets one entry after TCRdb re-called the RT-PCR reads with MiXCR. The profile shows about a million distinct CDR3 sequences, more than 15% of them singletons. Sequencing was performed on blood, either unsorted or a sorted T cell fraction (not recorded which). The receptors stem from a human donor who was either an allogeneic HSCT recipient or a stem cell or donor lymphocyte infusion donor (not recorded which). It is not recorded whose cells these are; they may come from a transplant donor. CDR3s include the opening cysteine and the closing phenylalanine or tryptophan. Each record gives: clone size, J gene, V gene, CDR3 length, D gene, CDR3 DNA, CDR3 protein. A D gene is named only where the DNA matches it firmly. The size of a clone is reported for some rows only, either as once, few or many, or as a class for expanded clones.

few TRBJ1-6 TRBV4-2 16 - TGTGCCAGCACAAACCCACCGGGGGCTCTAAATTCACCCCTCCACTTT CASTNPPGALNSPLHF
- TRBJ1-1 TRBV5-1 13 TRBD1 TGCGCCAGCAGCCTGATGGGACAGGGTGAAGCTTTCTTT CASSLMGQGEAFF
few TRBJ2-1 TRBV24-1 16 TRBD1 TGTGCCACCAGTAGCTCGGGACAGGGTCCTAACAATGAGCAGTTCTTC CATSSSGQGPNNEQFF
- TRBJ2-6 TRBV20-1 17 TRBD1 TGCAGTGCTAGAAAGGGGTCAGGGGGCGCTGGGGCCAACGTCCTGACTTTC CSARKGSGGAGANVLTF
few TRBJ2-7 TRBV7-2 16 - TGTGCCAGCAGCTTAGGTACGGCAGGGAGATACTACGAGCAGTACTTC CASSLGTAGRYYEQYF
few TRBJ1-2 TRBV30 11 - TGTGCCTGGAGTGTTGGGGGCGGCTACACCTTC CAWSVGGGYTF
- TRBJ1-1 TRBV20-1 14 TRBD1 TGCAGTGCTATCCTCGGACAGGGGGACACTGAAGCTTTCTTT CSAILGQGDTEAFF
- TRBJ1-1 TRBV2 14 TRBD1 TGTGCCAGCAGTGATCACAGGGGGCGGACTGAAGCTTTCTTT CASSDHRGRTEAFF
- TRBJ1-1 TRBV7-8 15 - TGTGCCAGCAGCTTAGGGGGAGGGGCGCACACTGAAGCTTTCTTT CASSLGGGAHTEAFF
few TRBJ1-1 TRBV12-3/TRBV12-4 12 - TGTGCCAGCAGGGTGCAGGGAACTGAAGCTTTCTTT CASRVQGTEAFF
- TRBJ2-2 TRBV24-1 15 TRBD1 TGTGCCACCAGTGATATGGACGGACAGGGGCAGGAGCTGTTTTTT CATSDMDGQGQELFF
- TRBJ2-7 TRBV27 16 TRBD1 TGTGCCAGCAGTTTCGGGCCCCGGGACAGGTCCTACGAGCAGTACTTC CASSFGPRDRSYEQYF
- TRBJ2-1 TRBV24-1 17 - TGTGCCACCAGTGACAGTTCCGGGCAGAGCTCCTACAATGAGCAGTTCTTC CATSDSSGQSSYNEQFF
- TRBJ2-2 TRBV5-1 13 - TGCGCCAGCAGCTTGGGCGGAGAAGGGGAGCTGTTTTTT CASSLGGEGELFF
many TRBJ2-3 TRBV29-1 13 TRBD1 TGCAGCGTTGTACAGGGGATAACAGATACGCAGTATTTT CSVVQGITDTQYF
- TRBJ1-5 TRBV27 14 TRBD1 TGTGCCAGCGCCACCCACAGGGGGCAGGAGCCCCAGCATTTT CASATHRGQEPQHF
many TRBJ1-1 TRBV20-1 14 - TGCAGTGCTCGTCCCTTGAGGGTGAACACTGAAGCTTTCTTT CSARPLRVNTEAFF
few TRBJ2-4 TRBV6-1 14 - TGTGCCAGCAGTACCGGGACCCCACAGAACATTCAGTACTTC CASSTGTPQNIQYF
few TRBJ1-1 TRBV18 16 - TGTGCCAGCTCACCAATGTCCCAGGGCATGAACACTGAAGCTTTCTTT CASSPMSQGMNTEAFF
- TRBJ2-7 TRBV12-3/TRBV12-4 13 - TGTGCCACCTCGGTCGGACAGTTCTACGAGCAGTACTTC CATSVGQFYEQYF
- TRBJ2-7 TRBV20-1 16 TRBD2 TGCAGTGCTAGCCATGGCCTAGCGGGGGGACTCTACGAGCAGTACTTC CSASHGLAGGLYEQYF
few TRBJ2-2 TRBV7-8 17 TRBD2 TGTGCCAGCAGCTCCTACTGGGGGGGAGGAGGCACCGGGGAGCTGTTTTTT CASSSYWGGGGTGELFF
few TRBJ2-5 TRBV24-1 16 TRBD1 TGTGCCACCAGTGACCCGGGACAGCCCATCCAAGAGACCCAGTACTTC CATSDPGQPIQETQYF
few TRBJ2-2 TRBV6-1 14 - TGTGCCAGCAGGAGAGGAGGGATCACCGGGGAGCTGTTTTTT CASRRGGITGELFF
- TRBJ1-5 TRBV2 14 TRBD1 TGTGCCAGCAGGTCCGACAGGGCTGATCAGCCCCAGCATTTT CASRSDRADQPQHF
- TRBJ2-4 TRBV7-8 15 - TGTGCCAGCAGCTTAGTTTGGGGAGCCAAAAACATTCAGTACTTC CASSLVWGAKNIQYF
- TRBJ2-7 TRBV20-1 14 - TGCAGTGCTCTTGCGGGGCTTCTCTCCTACGAGCAGTACTTC CSALAGLLSYEQYF
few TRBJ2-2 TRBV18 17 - TGTGCCAGCTCACCACCGCTTAGAGCAGGGAACACCGGGGAGCTGTTTTTT CASSPPLRAGNTGELFF
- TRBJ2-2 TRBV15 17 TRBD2 TGTGCCACCAGCAGAGATACCCATAGCGGGAGATCCGGGGAGCTGTTTTTT CATSRDTHSGRSGELFF
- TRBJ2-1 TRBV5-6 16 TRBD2 TGTGCCAGCAGCCCAGGGGATAGCGGGAGATCCCTAGGGCAGTTCTTC CASSPGDSGRSLGQFF
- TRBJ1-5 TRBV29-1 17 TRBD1 TGCAGCGTTGAACGGACAGGGGGCGAATGGAGCAATCAGCCCCAGCATTTT CSVERTGGEWSNQPQHF
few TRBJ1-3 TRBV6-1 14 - TGTGCCAGCAGTGCCTTCGACTCTGGAAACACCATATATTTT CASSAFDSGNTIYF
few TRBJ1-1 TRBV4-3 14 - TGCGCCAGCAGCCAAGATATCGGGCCCACTGAAGCTTTCTTT CASSQDIGPTEAFF
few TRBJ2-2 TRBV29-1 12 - TGCAGCGTTGTGGCAGGGTCCGGGGAGCTGTTTTTT CSVVAGSGELFF
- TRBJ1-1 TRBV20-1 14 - TGCAGTGCCACGGTTTTCGGGGGCCCCACTGAAGCTTTCTTT CSATVFGGPTEAFF
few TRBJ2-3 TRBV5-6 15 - TGTGCCAGCAGCTTGAGAGCTCTGTACACAGATACGCAGTATTTT CASSLRALYTDTQYF
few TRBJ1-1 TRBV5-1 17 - TGCGCCAGCAGCTTGGGGGCAGCTCTAATAATGAACACTGAAGCTTTCTTT CASSLGAALIMNTEAFF
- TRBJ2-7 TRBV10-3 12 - TGTGCCATCAGTGCGACGAGCTACGAGCAGTACTTC CAISATSYEQYF
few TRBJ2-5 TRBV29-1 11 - TGCAGCGTTGTGCTGGGCCCGACCCAGTACTTC CSVVLGPTQYF
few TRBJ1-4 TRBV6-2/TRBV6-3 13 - TGTGCCAGCAGGGGGGGTACGTCTGGAAAACTGTTTTTT CASRGGTSGKLFF
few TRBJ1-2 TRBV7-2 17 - TGTGCCAGCAACACCCCCATAGGCTGGCAAAGTAACTATGGCTACACCTTC CASNTPIGWQSNYGYTF
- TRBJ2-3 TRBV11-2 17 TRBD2 TGTGCCAGCAGCCCCGTTGGTAGCGGGGGTCGCACAGATACGCAGTATTTT CASSPVGSGGRTDTQYF
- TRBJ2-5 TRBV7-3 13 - TGTGCCAGCAGCCCCTCCGAATCGGAGACCCAGTACTTC CASSPSESETQYF
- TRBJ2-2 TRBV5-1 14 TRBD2 TGCGCCAGCAGTTCGACTAGCGGGCTAGGGGAGCTGTTTTTT CASSSTSGLGELFF
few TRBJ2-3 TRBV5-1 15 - TGCGCCAGCAGCTTGGGGGGCACAGCGGGCGATACGCAGTATTTT CASSLGGTAGDTQYF